The 30 T cell receptor beta chains below were found in one sample sequenced in a study of cytomegalovirus exposure and HLA in healthy donors. PCR amplification relied on 60 Vbeta primers (plus 13 Jbeta primers). TCRdb keeps only in-frame clones here, not all; method: immunoSEQ multiplex PCR. This repertoire shows some 150,000 clones, 76% found once; its top ten account for about 1.7%. Sequencing was carried out using PBMCs. The receptors derive from a female donor in good health and CMV-seropositive.

This chain links TRBV5-4 with TRBJ2-3; D unresolved. V lost 2 bases to trimming and J lost 6 bases, with 7 bases between them. The CDR3 consists of 12 residues. Per germline, CDR1 SGHNT and CDR2 YYREEE (reference sequence). Here the CDR3 DNA reads TGTGCCAGCAGCTTCTTCGGGGATACGCAGTATTTT. It specifies CASSFFGDTQYF.

This clone showed up just a few times. The CDR3 sequence is CASSPRRDRVPYEQYF. CDR3 coding DNA: TGTGCCAGCAGCCCTAGGCGGGACAGGGTCCCCTACGAGCAGTACTTC. The J gene is TRBJ2-7, the V gene TRBV7-2; 9 bases fit TRBD1. V gave up 5 bases and J gave up 2 bases; unmatched junction bases: 10. The germline V gene has CDR1 SGHTA and CDR2 FQGNSA. This CDR3 has 16 residues.

The chain recombines TRBV5-1 with TRBJ1-1; D is unclear. Looked up from germline, CDR1 is SGHRS and CDR2 is YFSETQ. This CDR3 has 14 amino acids. V shed 4 bases and J shed 4 bases, with 14 bases lying between them. CDR3 region: CASSPPGLGTEAFF. CDR3 bases: TGCGCCAGCAGCCCCCCGGGATTGGGCACTGAAGCTTTCTTT.

The table lists this clone with a few counts. The CDR3 DNA reads as TGCGCCAGCAGCCAAGGACAGGGGGCTTATGAAAAACTGTTTTTT. Protein sequence: CASSQGQGAYEKLFF. This chain uses TRBV4-1 with TRBJ1-4, with TRBD1 matching over 10 bases. The germline V gene encodes CDR1 MGHRA and CDR2 YSYEKL. Trimming took 1 base from V and 6 from J; bases not matched to a gene: 2. The CDR3 contains 15 residues.

This chain joins TRBV4-1 and TRBJ2-7; possibly TRBD2 for D (6 bases). This CDR3 is built from 14 residues. V lost 0 bases, J lost 7 bases, and 13 bases lay in between. Germline V gene data show CDR1 as MGHRA and CDR2 as YSYEKL. CDR3 nucleotides: TGCGCCAGCAGCCAAGATGGGACTTTGGGGGAGCAGTACTTC. Protein product: CASSQDGTLGEQYF.

This clone was seen a single time. V and J are TRBV2 and TRBJ2-2, with TRBD1 matching 11 bases. J was trimmed by 6 bases and V by 6 bases; bases with no gene match: 12. CDR3 length: 17 residues. The germline gives CDR1 SNHLY, CDR2 FYNNEI. The CDR3 nucleotides read TGTGCCAGCAGAAGGACAGGGGGCCTTGGAGGGGCCGGGGAGCTGTTTTTT. The encoded protein is CASRRTGGLGGAGELFF.

The J gene is TRBJ1-1, the V gene TRBV5-1; D might be TRBD1 (6 bases). Germline CDR1 reads SGHRS; CDR2 reads YFSETQ. The V gene lost 4 bases and the J gene lost 0 bases, with 13 bases spanning the gap. The CDR3 has 15 amino acids. Written as DNA, the CDR3 is TGCGCCAGCAGCGCGGACAGCAGAATGAACACTGAAGCTTTCTTT. Amino acids: CASSADSRMNTEAFF.

J is TRBJ1-5 and V is TRBV6-1, with a weak D call TRBD1 (6 bases). Germline CDR1 is MNHNS and CDR2 is SASEGT. V lost 2 bases and J lost 0, with 11 bases in between. This CDR3 is 16 amino acids long. The CDR3 nucleotides read TGTGCCAGCAGTGAAATGGGGACATTTAGCAATCAGCCCCAGCATTTT. Translation gives CASSEMGTFSNQPQHF.

The chain joins TRBV5-4 to TRBJ2-7; 9 bases are a match to TRBD2. The CDR3 spans 16 residues. Per the germline V gene, CDR1 is SGHNT and CDR2 is YYREEE (reference sequence). V dropped 5 bases and J dropped 2; count of bases not matched to a gene: 11. The chain's CDR3 is CASSFGGSGGTYEQYF. CDR3 bases: TGTGCCAGCAGTTTTGGGGGTAGCGGGGGTACCTACGAGCAGTACTTC.

V and J are TRBV25-1 and TRBJ2-5, with TRBD2 identical over 11 bases. The CDR3 is 16 residues long. CDR1 MGHDK and CDR2 SYGVNS come from the germline V gene. The ends lost 4 bases at V and 2 bases at J; junction bases unmatched: 6. CDR3 region: CASSGSSGGKQETQYF. DNA for the CDR3: TGTGCCAGCAGTGGGTCTAGCGGGGGGAAACAAGAGACCCAGTACTTC.

This chain connects TRBV5-1 to TRBJ1-1, with D unresolved. The V and J ends lost 0 bases and 0 bases respectively, with 9 bases between them. The CDR3 contains 15 residues. Per germline, CDR1 SGHRS and CDR2 YFSETQ. The CDR3 reads CASSLDFAVNTEAFF. Here the CDR3 DNA reads TGCGCCAGCAGCTTGGACTTTGCGGTGAACACTGAAGCTTTCTTT.

This rearrangement joins TRBV6-5 to TRBJ2-5; possible D gene TRBD2, 6 bases. This CDR3 has 16 amino acids. Trimming removed 0 bases at V and 4 bases at J, with 15 bases between. Germline CDR1 and CDR2: MNHEY and SVGAGI. The CDR3 DNA sequence: TGTGCCAGCAGTTACTCCGGCGGGGATTTAGGAGAGACCCAGTACTTC. Translation gives CASSYSGGDLGETQYF.

The rearrangement joins TRBV7-9 to TRBJ2-5; D gene ambiguous. CDR1 and CDR2 (germline): SEHNR, FQNEAQ (reference sequence). The germline V and J ends were trimmed by 6 bases and 5 bases, with 10 bases remaining between them. The CDR3 loop spans 12 amino acids. CDR3 in amino acids: CASRENRETQYF. The CDR3 bases are TGTGCCAGCAGGGAGAACCGCGAGACCCAGTACTTC.

The rearrangement uses TRBV29-1 and TRBJ2-5; weak D call: TRBD2 (6 bases). V was trimmed by 4 bases and J by 4 bases, leaving 10 bases between them. This CDR3 has 12 residues. Germline V CDR1 and CDR2: SQVTM, ANQGSEA. Here the CDR3 reads CSVGGRGETQYF. The CDR3 DNA reads as TGCAGCGTTGGCGGGCGGGGAGAGACCCAGTACTTC.

The rearrangement uses TRBV18 and TRBJ1-2, with D maybe TRBD1 (6 bases). Per the germline V gene, CDR1 is KGHSH and CDR2 is LQKENI. CDR3 size: 14 residues. Trimming cost V 5 bases and J 4 bases, with 14 bases left between them. This CDR3 reads CASSAYRDSYGYTF. As DNA, the CDR3 is TGTGCCAGCTCAGCCTACAGGGATAGCTATGGCTACACCTTC. The variable domain in full, completed from reference TRBV18 and TRBJ1-2, reads NAGVMQNPRHLVRRRGQEARLRCSPMKGHSHVYWYRQLPEEGLKFMVYLQKENIIDESGMPKERFSAEFPKEGPSILRIQQVVRGDSAAYFCASSAYRDSYGYTFGSGTRLTVV.

This chain joins TRBV27 and TRBJ1-1; TRBD1 might be the D (6 bases). V was shortened by 3 bases and J by 5 bases, with 10 bases between the two germline ends. Germline assignment: CDR1 MNHEY and CDR2 SMNVEV (reference sequence). The CDR3 sequence is 13 residues long. The CDR3 DNA reads as TGTGCCAGCAGTTTCAGGGGAAGGACTGAAGCTTTCTTT. Residues: CASSFRGRTEAFF.

This clone occurred a few times. This chain uses TRBV30 with TRBJ2-5; D is unresolved. The last part of the DNA fits TRBJ2-7 better; the J call may be wrong. Looked up from germline, CDR1 is GTSNPN and CDR2 is SVGIG (reference sequence). The CDR3 has 12 amino acids. CDR3 in DNA: TGTGCCTGGGGGCCCTCTCGCTACGAGCAGTACTTC. It translates to CAWGPSRYEQYF.

V gene TRBV27 combines with J gene TRBJ1-4, with no clear D. CDR3 length equals 15 residues. V gave up 0 bases and J gave up 4 bases, with 9 bases separating them. CDR1 and CDR2 from the germline V gene are MNHEY and SMNVEV (reference sequence). CDR3 in DNA: TGTGCCAGCAGTTTATCTCGGGTTGTTAATGAAAAACTGTTTTTT. Protein product: CASSLSRVVNEKLFF.

The rearrangement uses TRBV5-4 and TRBJ2-7; the match to TRBD1 covers 7 bases. V shed 7 bases and J 6 bases; nucleotides not matched to a gene: 7. CDR3 length equals 12 residues. Per the germline V gene, CDR1 is SGHNT and CDR2 is YYREEE (reference sequence). The chain's CDR3 is CASGQVDSEQYF. Here the CDR3 DNA reads TGTGCCAGCGGACAGGTCGATAGCGAGCAGTACTTC.

This chain connects TRBV6-6 to TRBJ2-2, with unresolved D. Deletions cut 4 bases from V and 4 bases from J, with 4 bases between. Germline assignment: CDR1 MNHNY and CDR2 SVGAGI (reference sequence). The CDR3 runs to 12 residues. CDR3 coding DNA: TGTGCCAGCAGTTTCGGCACCGGGGAGCTGTTTTTT. It specifies CASSFGTGELFF.

The V call is TRBV2, the J call TRBJ1-2, with D possibly matching TRBD1 (6 bases). CDR1 is SNHLY and CDR2 is FYNNEI in the germline V gene. Deletions cut 1 base from V and 4 bases from J, with 13 bases between. The CDR3 is made up of 15 amino acids. CDR3 sequence: CASSEDRAGIYGYTF. CDR3 coding DNA: TGTGCCAGCAGTGAAGACAGGGCAGGAATCTATGGCTACACCTTC.

This clone was detected once. The V call is TRBV9, the J call TRBJ1-4; D possibly corresponds to TRBD1 (6 bases). Trimming removed 4 bases from V and 2 bases from J, with 15 bases in between. This CDR3 has 16 amino acids. Germline CDR1 is SGDLS and CDR2 is YYNGEE. The CDR3 sequence is CASSLHPGVTNEKLFF. The DNA for the CDR3 is TGTGCCAGCAGCCTCCACCCAGGGGTGACTAATGAAAAACTGTTTTTT.

The chain couples TRBV12-5 to TRBJ2-5; D is unresolved. The J call may be faulty, since TRBJ2-7 better matches the DNA end. Germline V gene data show CDR1 as LGHNT and CDR2 as FRNRAP. The CDR3 loop spans 12 amino acids. The chain's CDR3 is CASGLVHYEQYF. In DNA form, the CDR3 reads TGTGCTAGTGGTTTGGTGCACTACGAGCAGTACTTC.

This rearrangement joins TRBV5-1 to TRBJ2-3, with TRBD2 identical over 10 bases. Trimming removed 4 bases from V and 4 bases from J; junction bases left unmatched: 9. Germline values: CDR1 SGHRS, CDR2 YFSETQ. The CDR3 consists of 16 residues. The CDR3: CASSGRAGGVPDTQYF. DNA of the CDR3: TGCGCCAGCAGCGGGAGAGCGGGAGGGGTTCCAGATACGCAGTATTTT.

V gene TRBV25-1 combines with J gene TRBJ1-3; D uncertain. Per germline, CDR1 MGHDK and CDR2 SYGVNS. V lost 7 bases and J 4 bases, leaving 8 bases between the germline ends. The CDR3 runs 12 residues. The CDR3 DNA sequence: TGTGCCAGCAATGGGCCAGGAAACACCATATATTTT. Translated, it gives CASNGPGNTIYF.

The chain uses TRBV7-8 and TRBJ2-7; weak D call: TRBD2 (5 bases). The CDR3 sequence is 13 residues long. The V and J ends lost 0 bases and 7 bases respectively, with 10 bases between them. Germline V gene lookup returns CDR1 SGHVS and CDR2 FQNEAQ. The chain's CDR3 is CASSLAAGDEQYF. For the CDR3, the DNA is TGTGCCAGCAGCTTAGCCGCCGGGGATGAGCAGTACTTC.

V is TRBV7-9 and J is TRBJ2-5; 8 bases align to TRBD1. The CDR3 runs 14 residues. With 4 bases clipped from V and 0 bases from J, the junction kept 1 base outside the gene matches. Germline lookup yields CDR1 SEHNR and CDR2 FQNEAQ (reference sequence). CDR3 loop: CASSSTGDQETQYF. The CDR3, as DNA: TGTGCCAGCAGCTCGACAGGGGACCAAGAGACCCAGTACTTC.

This sequence joins TRBV7-9 and TRBJ1-4; D is ambiguous. The CDR3 consists of 15 residues. Trimming removed 3 bases at V and 0 bases at J, with 8 bases between. From germline, CDR1 is SEHNR and CDR2 FQNEAQ (reference sequence). CDR3 protein: CASSFVSATNEKLFF. The CDR3 nucleotides are TGTGCCAGCAGCTTCGTATCAGCAACTAATGAAAAACTGTTTTTT. The full variable domain, its missing parts supplied by reference TRBV7-9 and TRBJ1-4, is DTGVSQNPRHKITKRGQNVTFRCDPISEHNRLYWYRQTLGQGPEFLTYFQNEAQLEKSRLLSDRFSAERPKGSFSTLEIQRTEQGDSAMYLCASSFVSATNEKLFFGSGTQLSVL.

This clone was observed a single time. J is TRBJ1-1 and V is TRBV5-5; 9 bases line up with TRBD1. The V segment lost 3 bases and the J segment 4 bases; nucleotides outside the gene matches: 10. The germline CDR1 and CDR2 sequences are SGHKS and YYEKEE (reference sequence). CDR3 length: 16 residues. This chain's CDR3 is CASSSPGTGPLTEAFF. Here the CDR3 DNA reads TGTGCCAGCAGCTCCCCCGGGACAGGGCCCCTCACTGAAGCTTTCTTT. The full variable domain, rest sourced from reference TRBV5-5 and TRBJ1-1, is DAGVTQSPTHLIKTRGQQVTLRCSPISGHKSVSWYQQVLGQGPQFIFQYYEKEERGRGNFPDRFSARQFPNYSSELNVNALLLGDSALYLCASSSPGTGPLTEAFFGQGTRLTVV.

The chain employs TRBV18 and TRBJ2-2; 7 nucleotides align to TRBD2. The V and J ends lost 0 bases and 1 base, in that order; junction bases with no gene match: 5. Germline V CDR1 and CDR2: KGHSH, LQKENI. This CDR3 is 17 amino acids long. CDR3 sequence: CASSPPGLPRNTGELFF. In DNA form, the CDR3 reads TGTGCCAGCTCACCACCGGGACTACCTCGGAACACCGGGGAGCTGTTTTTT.